One and the same sample provided the 16 T cell receptor beta chains below, sequenced in a study of cytomegalovirus exposure and HLA in healthy donors. PCR involved 60 Vbeta and 13 Jbeta primers. Assay: immunoSEQ multiplex PCR; the TCRdb copy retains only in-frame clones and omits some. In the table there are 130,000 to 150,000 clones, about four fifths of which are singletons. The sequenced material came from PBMCs. The receptors stem from a middle-aged man in good health and CMV-seropositive.

The chain links TRBV7-9 to TRBJ1-1; 8 bases line up with TRBD1. V was pared by 3 bases and J by 4 bases, with 4 bases of the junction left unmatched. CDR1 SEHNR and CDR2 FQNEAQ come from the germline V gene (reference sequence). This CDR3 is 14 amino acids long. The CDR3 is CASSFWTGTTEAFF. The CDR3 region has the DNA TGTGCCAGCAGCTTTTGGACAGGGACCACTGAAGCTTTCTTT.

Turning to this clone: At one of its ends the junction is not consistent with the germline gene, which may arise from a read error. The chain couples TRBV7-9 to TRBJ2-7, with 7 bases fitting TRBD1. This CDR3 is 14 amino acids long. CDR1 is SEHNR and CDR2 is FQNEAQ in the germline V gene (reference sequence). CDR3 sequence reads: CSSSLVGQSLEQYF. The CDR3 DNA reads as TGTTCCAGCAGCTTAGTGGGACAGAGCCTCGAGCAGTACTTC.

This chain joins TRBV27 and TRBJ1-5; no definite D call. Trimming removed 6 bases from V and 2 bases from J, with 14 bases in between. Germline V gives CDR1 MNHEY, CDR2 SMNVEV (reference sequence). This CDR3 contains 15 residues. The CDR3 protein is CASRSLGHRNQPQHF. CDR3 coding DNA: TGTGCCAGCAGATCCCTTGGGCACCGCAATCAGCCCCAGCATTTT.

In this sample, this clone turned up once. The genes are TRBV6-5 and TRBJ2-1; TRBD2 matches 9 bases. Germline V gene data show CDR1 as MNHEY and CDR2 as SVGAGI. With V trimmed by 0 bases and J by 12 bases, 9 bases remained unmatched. This CDR3 contains 15 residues. As DNA, the CDR3 is TGTGCCAGCAGTTACTCGAGTAGCGGGGGAGGTCGGCAGTTCTTC. It translates to CASSYSSSGGGRQFF.

V usage is TRBV27 and J usage is TRBJ2-7; 11 nucleotides match TRBD1. V dropped 6 bases and J dropped 2; count of bases not matched to a gene: 12. The CDR3 contains 17 residues. The germline V gene encodes CDR1 MNHEY and CDR2 SMNVEV (reference sequence). The CDR3: CASSYTPGTGGTYEQYF. The CDR3, as DNA: TGTGCCAGCAGCTACACGCCCGGGACAGGGGGTACCTACGAGCAGTACTTC.

V usage is TRBV4-1 and J usage is TRBJ1-1; D may be TRBD1 (5 bases). Germline V gene lookup returns CDR1 MGHRA and CDR2 YSYEKL. This CDR3 is built from 15 residues. Trimming took 3 bases from V and 4 from J, leaving 15 bases between them. The CDR3 DNA reads TGCGCCAGCAGCCAGACGGGGGGGTTGGGCACTGAAGCTTTCTTT. Its protein is CASSQTGGLGTEAFF.

The chain employs TRBV18 and TRBJ1-2; 7 nucleotides agree with TRBD1. The CDR3 is 15 amino acids. With 6 bases clipped from V and 4 bases from J, the junction kept 11 bases outside the gene matches. Per the germline V gene, CDR1 is KGHSH and CDR2 is LQKENI. As DNA, the CDR3 is TGTGCCAGCTCGGAATCGGACAGGCCCAGCTATGGCTACACCTTC. It yields the protein CASSESDRPSYGYTF.

The rearrangement links TRBV29-1 to TRBJ1-2, with a tentative D call TRBD1 (6 bases). CDR1 is SQVTM and CDR2 is ANQGSEA in the germline V gene. Deletions cut 6 bases from V and 1 base from J, with 9 bases between. This CDR3 region has 12 residues. This chain's CDR3 is CSVDRHNYGYTF. CDR3 nucleotide sequence: TGCAGCGTCGACAGGCATAACTATGGCTACACCTTC.

Of note for this clone: Germline is not matched at one junction end, which may reflect a read error. J is TRBJ1-2 and V is TRBV15, with 7 bases lining up with TRBD1. Germline V gene lookup returns CDR1 LNHNV and CDR2 YYDKDF (reference sequence). This CDR3 comprises 20 residues. In nucleotides, the CDR3 is TGTGCCATCAGCAGAAGACCTCAAGGACAGGTTGTCTTTGACCTCTATGGCTACACCTTC. Translating gives CAISRRPQGQVVFDLYGYTF. The full variable domain, in which reference TRBV15 and TRBJ1-2 provide the parts outside the CDR3, is DAMVIQNPRYQVTQFGKPVTLSCSQTLNHNVMYWYQQKSSQAPKLLFHYYDKDFNNEADTPDNFQSRRPNTSFCFLDIRSPGLGDTAMYLCAISRRPQGQVVFDLYGYTFGSGTRLTVV.

In DNA, the CDR3 is TGTGCCAGCAGTTCCCGGGGGACCGGGACAGGGGGCGACTATGGCTACACCTTC. Its translation: CASSSRGTGTGGDYGYTF. The J gene is TRBJ1-2, the V gene TRBV27; TRBD1 matches 12 bases. V trimming: 4 bases; J trimming: 3 bases; junction bases outside the gene matches: 12. The CDR3 is made up of 18 amino acids. Germline lookup yields CDR1 MNHEY and CDR2 SMNVEV (reference sequence).

The chain links TRBV27 to TRBJ1-5, with 10 bases lining up with TRBD1. This CDR3 has 15 amino acids. V was clipped by 6 bases and J by 5 bases; unmatched bases: 7. Germline CDR1 MNHEY, CDR2 SMNVEV (reference sequence). CDR3 sequence (DNA): TGTGCCAGCAGACCGACAGGGGGCGCGTATCAGCCCCAGCATTTT. It is translated as CASRPTGGAYQPQHF.

This clone was observed once. V and J are TRBV10-3 and TRBJ2-1; 8 bases align to TRBD2. Germline CDR1 is ENHRY and CDR2 is SYGVKD. The CDR3 runs 14 residues. The J segment lost 8 bases and the V segment lost 8 bases, leaving 11 bases of the junction unmatched. This CDR3 reads CAIGGLAGSYEQFF. DNA for the CDR3: TGTGCCATCGGGGGGCTAGCGGGTTCGTATGAGCAGTTCTTC.

The gene calls are TRBV10-3 and TRBJ2-1; a weak D match, TRBD1 (6 bases). The CDR3 contains 17 residues. V lost 0 bases and J lost 0, with 12 bases in between. Germline V lookup: CDR1 ENHRY, CDR2 SYGVKD. In DNA form, the CDR3 reads TGTGCCATCAGTGAGTCGTTAAGGACAGCCTCCTACAATGAGCAGTTCTTC. Its translation is CAISESLRTASYNEQFF.

This chain links TRBV7-3 with TRBJ2-2; tentative D call: TRBD2 (6 bases). Germline V gene data show CDR1 as SGHTA and CDR2 as FQGTGA. The CDR3 covers 17 residues. V lost 0 bases and J 5 bases, leaving 16 bases between the germline ends. The CDR3 nucleotides are TGTGCCAGCAGCTTAACTACCTACGGGGGACGTACCGGGGAGCTGTTTTTT. It encodes CASSLTTYGGRTGELFF.

V is TRBV7-9 and J is TRBJ2-4, with 13 bases lining up with TRBD2. The germline V gene encodes CDR1 SEHNR and CDR2 FQNEAQ (reference sequence). V lost 3 bases and J lost 1; bases outside the gene matches: 3. The CDR3 length is 17 residues. The CDR3, as DNA: TGTGCCAGCAGCTTCTTACTAGCGGGAGGGGCCAAAAACATTCAGTACTTC. Amino acids: CASSFLLAGGAKNIQYF.

The chain recombines TRBV5-1 with TRBJ1-3, with no clear D. With 0 bases removed from V and 2 bases from J, the gap between germline ends came to 6 bases. Germline loops: CDR1 SGHRS, CDR2 YFSETQ. The CDR3 consists of 14 residues. CDR3 sequence: CASSLDFPGNTIYF. The CDR3 DNA reads TGCGCCAGCAGCTTGGACTTCCCTGGAAACACCATATATTTT.